Reported below is one T cell receptor (beta chain). Antigen: not known. These data originate in a study of cytomegalovirus exposure and HLA in healthy donors. Whole-study findings and limits: Roughly even sequencing depth across donors was the assumption behind the presence/absence analyses. Cytomegalovirus association was assigned to about 180 TCR beta chains.

Germline assignment: CDR1 MNHNS and CDR2 SASEGT. After removal of 3 bases from V and 3 bases from J, the junction contained 1 base not matched to a gene. The CDR3 totals 15 residues. This PCR relied on a set of 60 Vbeta primers and 13 Jbeta primers. Profiled with immunoSEQ multiplex PCR; TCRdb holds only in-frame clones, not every one. The sample consists of about 140,000 clones, about 78% of them appearing once. The source material was PBMCs. This chain links TRBV6-1 with TRBJ2-7; 14 positions agree with TRBD2. This TCR came from a male donor in good health and CMV-seronegative. DNA of the CDR3: TGTGCCAGCAGTGAGGGACTAGCGGGAGACTACGAGCAGTACTTC. It codes for CASSEGLAGDYEQYF.